The 5 T cell receptor beta chains listed next were all sequenced from one sample in a study of CD8+CD57+ T cells in acquired aplastic anemia. Profiling of TCR beta VDJ combinations and CDR3 sequences used genomic DNA as template. One entry per CDR3 protein results from TCRdb running MiXCR on the reads. The sample yields fewer than 200,000 distinct CDR3 sequences, approximately 48% seen once. In patients chosen for sequencing, flow cytometry had shown CD8+CD57+ cell expansion. Sequenced input: sorted CD4+, CD8+, or CD8+CD57+ T cells (not recorded which) from PBMCs. The receptors shown here come from a human donor with aplastic anemia.

The chain recombines TRBV14 with TRBJ2-7; D is unresolved. This CDR3 spans 14 amino acids. CDR1 and CDR2 from the germline V gene are SGHDN and FVKESK. Trimming shortened V by 1 base and J by 2 bases, and 9 bases separated the two germline ends. In DNA form, the CDR3 reads TGTGCCAGCAGCCAAGTTGACGGACCCTACGAGCAGTACTTC. Translation: CASSQVDGPYEQYF.

J is TRBJ2-7 and V is TRBV2; 9 nucleotides line up with TRBD1. Germline assignment: CDR1 SNHLY and CDR2 FYNNEI. The CDR3 is 14 residues long. V dropped 7 bases and J dropped 0; count of bases not matched to a gene: 4. CDR3 protein: CASIGTGNSYEQYF. For the CDR3, the DNA is TGTGCCAGCATAGGGACAGGGAACTCCTACGAGCAGTACTTC.

This clonotype was seen only a few times. This CDR3 is CASSETGRQHF. Here the CDR3 DNA reads TGTGCCAGCAGTGAGACAGGGCGCCAGCATTTT. The chain has TRBV2 and TRBJ1-5; TRBD1 agrees at 7 bases. This CDR3 comprises 11 residues. Trimming removed 3 bases from V and 12 bases from J; junction bases left unmatched: 2. Germline lookup yields CDR1 SNHLY and CDR2 FYNNEI. Supplemented by reference TRBV2 and TRBJ1-5, the full variable domain reads EPEVTQTPSHQVTQMGQEVILRCVPISNHLYFYWYRQILGQKVEFLVSFYNNEISEKSEIFDDQFSVERPDGSNFTLKIRSTKLEDSAMYFCASSETGRQHFGDGTRLSIL.

The chain joins TRBV19 to TRBJ2-2, with TRBD2 matching 10 bases. Looked up from germline, CDR1 is LNHDA and CDR2 is SQIVND (reference sequence). The CDR3 length is 14 residues. After removal of 9 bases from V and 3 bases from J, the junction contained 4 bases not matched to a gene. CDR3 DNA sequence: TGTGCCAGCAAAACTAGCGGGGACACCGGGGAGCTGTTTTTT. Translation gives CASKTSGDTGELFF. Variable domain in full (rest from reference TRBV19 and TRBJ2-2): DGGITQSPKYLFRKEGQNVTLSCEQNLNHDAMYWYRQDPGQGLRLIYYSQIVNDFQKGDIAEGYSVSREKKESFPLTVTSAQKNPTAFYLCASKTSGDTGELFFGEGSRLTVL.

Remarks on this clonotype: A much larger clonotype is one base distant, so this may be a read error. V gene TRBV6-5 combines with J gene TRBJ2-1; TRBD2 is a possible D gene (7 bases). Germline V lookup: CDR1 MNHEY, CDR2 SVGAGI. The CDR3 has 15 amino acids. The CDR3 sequence is CASRYSRGRGYEQFF. The CDR3 DNA reads TGTGCCAGCAGGTACTCGCGGGGGCGGGGCTATGAGCAGTTCTTC.